These 12 T cell receptor beta chains share one sample of origin, sequenced in a study of response to subunit inactivated influenza vaccine. TCRdb reanalysed the RT-PCR reads using MiXCR and keeps one entry per CDR3 protein. The sample lists approximately 530,000 distinct CDR3 sequences, roughly 13% occurring once. The sequencing used PBMCs from blood, collected more than 35 days after vaccination. These TCRs come from a man aged 50 to 59 who received an inactivated influenza vaccine.

This clonotype was counted only a few times. The chain combines TRBV28 with TRBJ2-1; D is unclear. Germline V CDR1 and CDR2: MDHEN, SYDVKM. Trimming removed 2 bases from V and 2 bases from J, with 13 bases in between. The length of the CDR3 is 16 residues. The CDR3: CASSLPGSVPYNEQFF. As DNA, the CDR3 is TGTGCCAGCAGTTTACCAGGATCGGTCCCCTACAATGAGCAGTTCTTC.

This clonotype has just a few counts. The chain carries TRBV6-5 and TRBJ2-6, with D possibly TRBD2 on 5 matching bases. The germline V gene has CDR1 MNHEY and CDR2 SVGAGI. V lost 4 bases and J lost 0, with 7 bases in between. The CDR3 is made up of 15 amino acids. The CDR3 DNA is TGTGCCAGCAGTTTACGGGACTCTGGGGCCAACGTCCTGACTTTC. Translated, it gives CASSLRDSGANVLTF.

The chain uses TRBV6-1 and TRBJ2-7; D might be TRBD1 or TRBD2, each matching 6 bases. This CDR3 region has 16 residues. Germline lookup yields CDR1 MNHNS and CDR2 SASEGT. Trimming took 1 base from V and 7 from J, leaving 20 bases between them. The CDR3 DNA follows: TGTGCCAGCAGTGAAGGTGGACTGGTGGGGGGCGGTGAGCAGTACTTC. The encoded protein is CASSEGGLVGGGEQYF.

The genes are TRBV29-1 and TRBJ2-3; TRBD2 agrees at 9 bases. After removal of 3 bases from V and 5 bases from J, the junction contained 12 bases not matched to a gene. The CDR3 consists of 16 residues. Per the germline V gene, CDR1 is SQVTM and CDR2 is ANQGSEA. CDR3 in amino acids: CSVELAGLPAEDTQYF. CDR3 sequence (DNA): TGCAGCGTTGAGCTAGCGGGACTCCCCGCCGAAGATACGCAGTATTTT.

This clonotype was seen more than once but under ten times. This chain uses TRBV11-2 with TRBJ2-7, with a weak D call TRBD2 (7 bases). Between the trimmed V and J ends, which lost 5 bases and 2 bases, there was a span of 10 bases. CDR1 and CDR2 from the germline V gene are SGHAT and FQNNGV. The CDR3 totals 13 residues. Written as DNA, the CDR3 is TGTGCCAGCAGCCAGGGGACTACCTACGAGCAGTACTTC. This encodes CASSQGTTYEQYF. The full variable domain, with the rest looked up from reference TRBV11-2 and TRBJ2-7, is EAGVAQSPRYKIIEKRQSVAFWCNPISGHATLYWYQQILGQGPKLLIQFQNNGVVDDSQLPKDRFSAERLKGVDSTLKIQPAKLEDSAVYLCASSQGTTYEQYFGPGTRLTVT.

The chain recombines TRBV12-3 or TRBV12-4 with TRBJ1-1; a weak D match, TRBD1 (5 bases). The CDR3 spans 11 residues. Trimming removed 6 bases at V and 10 bases at J, with 12 bases between. The CDR3: CASSTGTRAFF. CDR3 in DNA: TGTGCCAGCAGCACCGGGACTAGAGCTTTCTTT.

In DNA, the CDR3 is TGCAGTGCTAGAGACACAGGGGAGGCCTACAATGAGCAGTTCTTC. This translates into CSARDTGEAYNEQFF. J is TRBJ2-1 and V is TRBV20-1; D possibly corresponds to TRBD1 (7 bases). There are 15 residues in the CDR3. The V end lost 0 bases, the J end lost 2 bases, and 11 bases lay between the germline ends. Looked up from germline, CDR1 is DFQATT and CDR2 is SNEGSKA (reference sequence).

This clonotype has just a few counts. The chain joins TRBV20-1 to TRBJ1-4, with D unclear. This CDR3 is 15 amino acids long. Germline V gives CDR1 DFQATT, CDR2 SNEGSKA (reference sequence). V was clipped by 3 bases and J by 1 base, with 12 bases between them. In DNA form, the CDR3 reads TGCAGTGCTAGGCGAGAGACTGGAACTAATGAAAAACTGTTTTTT. As protein: CSARRETGTNEKLFF.

This clonotype was seen just once. V is TRBV20-1 and J is TRBJ2-3; 8 bases are a match to TRBD2. The CDR3 length is 16 residues. V dropped 0 bases and J dropped 0; count of bases not matched to a gene: 5. Germline lookup yields CDR1 DFQATT and CDR2 SNEGSKA (reference sequence). The CDR3 here is CSARDRIAGSTDTQYF. Here the CDR3 DNA reads TGCAGTGCTAGAGATCGAATAGCGGGGAGCACAGATACGCAGTATTTT.

The rearrangement uses TRBV5-1 and TRBJ1-2; a possible D gene is TRBD1 (6 bases). Trimming took off 3 bases at V and 6 bases at J, with 15 bases between the two ends. Germline CDR1 is SGHRS and CDR2 is YFSETQ. The CDR3 contains 14 residues. In DNA form, the CDR3 reads TGCGCCAGCAGCTCCTCCTGGGACATTGATGGCTACACCTTC. It encodes CASSSSWDIDGYTF.

This clonotype was observed a handful of times. The J gene is TRBJ1-2, the V gene TRBV28, with 10 bases aligning to TRBD1. CDR1 is MDHEN, CDR2 SYDVKM, per germline. Trimming cost V 6 bases and J 3 bases; bases outside gene matches: 13. The CDR3 is 17 residues long. The CDR3 DNA follows: TGTGCCAGCAGCTCCCCTGGTTGGGACAGGGGTTACTATGGCTACACCTTC. Its translation is CASSSPGWDRGYYGYTF.

Ten or more counts support this clonotype. In DNA form, the CDR3 reads TGCGCCAGCAGCTTACATCGACCCGCAGATACGCAGTATTTT. Protein sequence: CASSLHRPADTQYF. The V gene is TRBV5-1, the J gene TRBJ2-3; D is ambiguous. Trimming took 2 bases from V and 4 from J, leaving 11 bases between them. From germline, CDR1 is SGHRS and CDR2 YFSETQ. This CDR3 is built from 14 residues.